The following is a T cell receptor beta chain sequence with its context. As yet, its antigen is unknown. CDR3 length: 13 residues. The germline V gene encodes CDR1 SGHTA and CDR2 FQGNSA. V was cut by 3 bases and J by 3 bases, with 8 bases left in between. Since all of the isolated RNA was reverse transcribed, expressed TCRB transcripts were what got sequenced. The data were produced by immunoSEQ multiplex PCR, yet TCRdb's version contains in-frame clones alone and is incomplete. This table has 600,000 or so clones, roughly an eighth appearing once. Naive, central memory, regulatory and stem cell-like memory cells within the CD4+ compartment were sorted using CD45RO/CCR7/CD25/CD127/CD95/CD27. The data were obtained in a study of beta chain features in type 1 diabetes. Study observations and caveats: Researchers could not determine here whether HLA type influences TCRB rearrangement. There were fewer insertions and more deletions at the VDJ junctions of type 1 diabetes patients. Shortening of TCRB CDR3s, moderate but significant, appeared in all four CD4+ subsets of Type 1 diabetes patients.

The sample taken for sequencing was naive CD4+ T cells from blood. The chain is built from TRBV7-2 and TRBJ1-1; weak D call: TRBD1 (5 bases). The TCR was taken from a man aged 25-45 years with type 1 diabetes. CDR3 sequence: CASSFGGHTEAFF. The CDR3 bases are TGTGCCAGCAGCTTCGGGGGTCACACTGAAGCTTTCTTT.